Shown below are 24 T cell receptor beta chains from a single sample sequenced in a study of Ad26.COV2.S vaccination and SARS-CoV-2 variants. Sequencing was performed with immunoSEQ multiplex PCR; in TCRdb, only in-frame clones are kept and a portion is missing. Of 75,000 to 100,000 clones in the sample, roughly 85% were seen once. This specimen consisted of peripheral blood, obtained after recovery from COVID-19. The receptors were sampled from a human donor who had recovered from COVID-19.

The CDR3 loop reads CASGDHEQFF. The DNA of the CDR3 is TGTGCCAGCGGCGATCATGAGCAGTTCTTC. This sequence joins TRBV27 and TRBJ2-1, with D uncertain. The CDR3 is made up of 10 amino acids. V shed 8 bases and J shed 8 bases, with 7 bases lying between them. Germline CDR1 reads MNHEY; CDR2 reads SMNVEV (reference sequence).

The chain's CDR3 is CAELEGPTKPSTEAFF. The CDR3, as DNA: TGTGCCGAGCTAGAGGGGCCTACGAAACCGAGCACTGAAGCTTTCTTT. This sequence joins TRBV21-1 and TRBJ1-1. TRBV21-1 is given as a pseudogene. The CDR3 is 16 amino acids.

The CDR3 is CASSIRLLAAPTEAFF. The CDR3 region has the DNA TGTGCCAGTAGTATAAGACTCCTAGCCGCCCCCACTGAAGCTTTCTTT. The rearrangement joins TRBV19 to TRBJ1-1, with D hard to call. Looked up from germline, CDR1 is LNHDA and CDR2 is SQIVND (reference sequence). Deletions cut 2 bases from V and 4 bases from J, with 17 bases between. The CDR3 spans 16 residues.

This chain links TRBV27 with TRBJ2-1; the match to TRBD2 covers 7 bases. V lost 2 bases to trimming and J lost 4 bases; unmatched junction nucleotides: 5. The germline V gene has CDR1 MNHEY and CDR2 SMNVEV (reference sequence). The length of the CDR3 is 15 residues. The CDR3 nucleotides read TGTGCCAGCAGTTTAAGCGGGACCTCTTACAATGAGCAGTTCTTC. Its protein is CASSLSGTSYNEQFF.

The chain carries TRBV27 and TRBJ1-1, with D hard to call. The CDR3 loop spans 12 amino acids. Germline CDR1 and CDR2: MNHEY and SMNVEV (reference sequence). V shed 5 bases and J shed 1 base, with 5 bases lying between them. The CDR3 nucleotides are TGTGCCAGCAGTCCGAGGAACACTGAAGCTTTCTTT. Translated, it gives CASSPRNTEAFF.

The CDR3 here is CASSELRGTGGENTIYF. CDR3 DNA: TGTGCCAGCAGTGAATTGAGAGGGACAGGGGGCGAAAACACCATATATTTT. The rearrangement uses TRBV6-1 and TRBJ1-3; 12 bases align to TRBD1. Germline CDR1 is MNHNS and CDR2 is SASEGT. V was clipped by 2 bases and J by 6 bases; unmatched bases: 8. The CDR3 is 17 residues long.

J is TRBJ1-5 and V is TRBV6-5; D is perhaps TRBD1 (6 bases). The CDR3 contains 15 residues. V was trimmed by 6 bases and J by 0 bases, leaving 12 bases between them. Germline values: CDR1 MNHEY, CDR2 SVGAGI. This CDR3 is CASSKGQNSNQPQHF. In DNA, the CDR3 is TGTGCCAGCAGCAAAGGACAGAATAGCAATCAGCCCCAGCATTTT.

The J gene is TRBJ2-1, the V gene TRBV19; 10 bases align to TRBD2. V lost 10 bases, J lost 7 bases, and 10 bases stayed unmatched. The length of the CDR3 is 14 residues. Germline CDR1 LNHDA, CDR2 SQIVND (reference sequence). The chain's CDR3 is CATQAGGPSNEQFF. The CDR3 bases are TGTGCCACCCAAGCGGGAGGGCCGAGTAATGAGCAGTTCTTC.

The chain uses TRBV7-8 and TRBJ1-2; no firm D call. Germline loops: CDR1 SGHVS, CDR2 FQNEAQ. The V end was cut by 1 base, the J end by 3 bases, with 12 bases between. The CDR3 is 15 amino acids. CDR3 coding DNA: TGTGCCAGCAGCTTAGTAAGGCGAGGAGACTATGGCTACACCTTC. Translation: CASSLVRRGDYGYTF.

A remark on this clone: Other DNA sequences in the sample encode the same CDR3. CDR3 nucleotide sequence: TGCAGTGCTAGTTTCTTGGGAGGCAATCAGCCCCAGCATTTT. This encodes CSASFLGGNQPQHF. V gene TRBV20-1 combines with J gene TRBJ1-5; D is unresolved. The CDR3 loop spans 14 amino acids. CDR1 and CDR2 from the germline V gene are DFQATT and SNEGSKA (reference sequence). Trimming removed 3 bases from V and 2 bases from J, with 11 bases in between.

The rearrangement joins TRBV7-6 to TRBJ1-1; perhaps TRBD1 as D (6 bases). V was shortened by 4 bases and J by 0 bases, with 15 bases between the two germline ends. Looked up from germline, CDR1 is SGHVS and CDR2 is FNYEAQ. There are 16 residues in the CDR3. The CDR3, as DNA: TGTGCCAGCAGCTCTTCCGGGACAATCCTGAACACTGAAGCTTTCTTT. Encoded protein: CASSSSGTILNTEAFF.

In this sample, this clone turned up once. The genes are TRBV5-4 and TRBJ2-5, with a weak D call TRBD1 (6 bases). Trimming stripped 4 bases from V and 5 bases from J, with 15 bases between. CDR1 SGHNT and CDR2 YYREEE come from the germline V gene (reference sequence). This CDR3 spans 14 amino acids. For the CDR3, the DNA is TGTGCCAGCAGCCCCCGATGGGACACCGAGACCCAGTACTTC. It translates to CASSPRWDTETQYF.

This chain connects TRBV7-2 to TRBJ2-2, with TRBD2 identical over 12 bases. CDR1 is SGHTA, CDR2 FQGNSA, per germline. V lost 5 bases and J lost 7; bases outside the gene matches: 8. CDR3 size: 16 residues. CDR3 in amino acids: CASSPRLAGENGELFF. CDR3 DNA: TGTGCCAGCAGCCCCAGACTAGCGGGAGAGAACGGGGAGCTGTTTTTT. Combining the CDR3 with reference TRBV7-2 and TRBJ2-2 gives the whole variable domain GAGVSQSPSNKVTEKGKDVELRCDPISGHTALYWYRQSLGQGLEFLIYFQGNSAPDKSGLPSDRFSAERTGGSVSTLTIQRTQQEDSAVYLCASSPRLAGENGELFFGEGSRLTVL.

This chain links TRBV2 with TRBJ2-1; D could derive from TRBD1 or TRBD2 (5 bases each). There are 12 residues in the CDR3. Trimming took off 6 bases at V and 7 bases at J, with 10 bases between the two ends. Germline V gene sequence: CDR1 SNHLY, CDR2 FYNNEI. CDR3 sequence: CASRGDGNEQFF. CDR3 DNA: TGTGCCAGCAGAGGGGACGGGAATGAGCAGTTCTTC.

This rearrangement joins TRBV11-2 to TRBJ1-2, with D hard to call. The CDR3 sequence is 12 residues long. Looked up from germline, CDR1 is SGHAT and CDR2 is FQNNGV. Trimming removed 7 bases at V and 6 bases at J, with 12 bases between. CDR3 coding DNA: TGTGCCAGCACCCAGGATACCCATGGCTACACCTTC. Amino acids: CASTQDTHGYTF.

The rearrangement links TRBV14 to TRBJ2-6, with D possibly being TRBD1 (5 bases). Germline CDR1 SGHDN, CDR2 FVKESK. V dropped 4 bases and J dropped 3 bases, with 10 bases sitting between them. The CDR3 has 15 amino acids. In nucleotides, the CDR3 is TGTGCCAGCAGCCGACGAACAGGTGGGGCCAACGTCCTGACTTTC. Translated, it gives CASSRRTGGANVLTF.

The chain uses TRBV2 and TRBJ2-7; D unclear. CDR3 length: 11 amino acids. Looked up from germline, CDR1 is SNHLY and CDR2 is FYNNEI. V was clipped by 8 bases and J by 4 bases, with 9 bases between them. The DNA of the CDR3 is TGTGCCAGCTTATCCGTATACGAGCAGTACTTC. Protein: CASLSVYEQYF.

V is TRBV28 and J is TRBJ2-1; either TRBD1 or TRBD2 may fit D (5 bases each). Germline V gene lookup returns CDR1 MDHEN and CDR2 SYDVKM. This CDR3 comprises 15 residues. V dropped 3 bases and J dropped 4 bases, with 13 bases sitting between them. CDR3: CASSLGVLPYNEQFF. The DNA for the CDR3 is TGTGCCAGCAGTTTGGGGGTACTACCTTACAATGAGCAGTTCTTC. Variable domain in full (rest from reference TRBV28 and TRBJ2-1): DVKVTQSSRYLVKRTGEKVFLECVQDMDHENMFWYRQDPGLGLRLIYFSYDVKMKEKGDIPEGYSVSREKKERFSLILESASTNQTSMYLCASSLGVLPYNEQFFGPGTRLTVL.

The V call is TRBV3-1 (or the pseudogene TRBV3-2), the J call TRBJ2-4; D perhaps matches TRBD1 (6 bases). V was pared by 4 bases and J by 4 bases, with 11 bases between. The CDR3 length is 14 residues. Germline CDR1 and CDR2: LGHDT and YNNKEL (reference sequence). The CDR3 coding sequence is TGTGCCAGCAGCCCCGGGACAATAAAAAACATTCAGTACTTC. Amino acid sequence: CASSPGTIKNIQYF.

The chain has TRBV5-5 and TRBJ2-3; D perhaps matches TRBD2 (5 bases). CDR1 SGHKS and CDR2 YYEKEE come from the germline V gene (reference sequence). Trimming left V 4 bases short and J 0 bases short, with 15 bases between. The CDR3 has 16 amino acids. This CDR3 is CASSRDSAPSTDTQYF. CDR3 in DNA: TGTGCCAGCAGCCGTGATAGCGCCCCAAGCACAGATACGCAGTATTTT.

The V and J genes are TRBV9 and TRBJ2-3; the D gene is possibly TRBD2 (5 bases). Germline CDR1 is SGDLS and CDR2 is YYNGEE. V was trimmed by 0 bases and J by 6 bases, leaving 14 bases between them. The CDR3 is 15 amino acids. CDR3 in amino acids: CASSVGASSADTQYF. The CDR3 coding sequence is TGTGCCAGCAGCGTAGGCGCTAGCTCGGCCGATACGCAGTATTTT.

The chain has TRBV3-1 (or the pseudogene TRBV3-2) and TRBJ1-1; D possibly corresponds to TRBD1 (5 bases). The CDR3 consists of 17 residues. CDR1 LGHDT and CDR2 YNNKEL come from the germline V gene (reference sequence). The V end lost 1 base, the J end lost 1 base, and 16 bases lay between the germline ends. The CDR3 spells CASSQGTWGEKNTEAFF. CDR3 DNA sequence: TGTGCCAGCAGCCAAGGGACGTGGGGGGAGAAGAACACTGAAGCTTTCTTT.

The chain links TRBV5-1 to TRBJ1-1, with a possible D match to TRBD1 (5 bases). V was trimmed by 0 bases and J by 8 bases, leaving 11 bases between them. CDR3 size: 13 residues. Germline-derived CDR1 and CDR2 are SGHRS and YFSETQ. CDR3 region: CASSLAYRMEAFF. For the CDR3, the DNA is TGCGCCAGCAGCTTGGCGTACAGGATGGAAGCTTTCTTT.

The gene calls are TRBV6-2 or TRBV6-3 and TRBJ2-7, with a tentative D call TRBD2 (6 bases). Germline V CDR1 and CDR2: MNHEY, SVGEGT. V dropped 0 bases and J dropped 7 bases, with 10 bases sitting between them. The CDR3 length is 13 residues. The CDR3 here is CASSYSTSPEQYF. CDR3 nucleotides: TGTGCCAGCAGTTACTCGACTAGTCCGGAGCAGTACTTC.